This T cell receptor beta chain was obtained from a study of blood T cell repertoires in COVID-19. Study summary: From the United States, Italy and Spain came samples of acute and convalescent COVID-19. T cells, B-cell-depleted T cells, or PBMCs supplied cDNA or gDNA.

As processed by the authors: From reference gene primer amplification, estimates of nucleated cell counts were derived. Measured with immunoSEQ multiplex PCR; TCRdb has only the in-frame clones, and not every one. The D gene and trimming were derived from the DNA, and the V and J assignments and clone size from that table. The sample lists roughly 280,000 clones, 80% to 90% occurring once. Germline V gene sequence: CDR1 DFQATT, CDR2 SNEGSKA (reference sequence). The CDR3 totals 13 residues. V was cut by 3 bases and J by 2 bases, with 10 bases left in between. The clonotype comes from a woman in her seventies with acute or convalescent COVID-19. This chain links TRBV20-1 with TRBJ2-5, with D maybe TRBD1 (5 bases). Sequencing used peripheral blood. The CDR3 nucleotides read TGCAGTGCTAGTAGGGGCAGTCAAGAGACCCAGTACTTC. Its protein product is CSASRGSQETQYF.